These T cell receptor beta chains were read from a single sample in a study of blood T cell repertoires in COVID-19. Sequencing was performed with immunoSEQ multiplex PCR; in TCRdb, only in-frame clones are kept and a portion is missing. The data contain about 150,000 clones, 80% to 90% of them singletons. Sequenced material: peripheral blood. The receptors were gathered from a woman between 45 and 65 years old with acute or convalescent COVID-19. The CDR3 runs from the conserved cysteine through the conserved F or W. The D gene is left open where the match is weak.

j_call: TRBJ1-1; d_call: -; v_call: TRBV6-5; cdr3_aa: CASRSGVVNTEAFF; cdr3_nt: TGTGCCAGCCGGTCGGGGGTCGTGAACACTGAAGCTTTCTTT
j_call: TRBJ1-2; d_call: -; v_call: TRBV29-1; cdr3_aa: CSARTKGSGGYTF; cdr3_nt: TGCAGCGCCCGGACTAAGGGGTCGGGCGGCTACACCTTC
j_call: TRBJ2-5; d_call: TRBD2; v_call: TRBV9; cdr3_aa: CASSVGPHSSGKETQYF; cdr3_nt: TGTGCCAGCAGCGTAGGCCCCCATTCTAGCGGCAAAGAGACCCAGTACTTC
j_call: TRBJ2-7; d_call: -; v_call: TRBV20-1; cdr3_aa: CSGGRAMGQYF; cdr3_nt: TGCAGTGGCGGCAGGGCTATGGGGCAGTACTTC
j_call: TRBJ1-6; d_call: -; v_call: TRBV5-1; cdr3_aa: CASSSGEGTSPLHF; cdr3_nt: TGCGCCAGCAGCTCAGGGGAGGGGACTTCACCCCTCCACTTT
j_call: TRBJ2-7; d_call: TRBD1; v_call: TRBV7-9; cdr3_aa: CASSLGGQGPEQYF; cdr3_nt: TGTGCCAGCAGCTTAGGGGGACAGGGGCCCGAGCAGTACTTC
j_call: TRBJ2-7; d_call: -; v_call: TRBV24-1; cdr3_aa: CATSDRKTGSYEQYF; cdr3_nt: TGTGCCACCAGTGACCGAAAGACAGGTTCCTACGAGCAGTACTTC
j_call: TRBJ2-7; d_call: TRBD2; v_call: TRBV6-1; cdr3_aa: CASSEVTSGISYEQYF; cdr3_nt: TGTGCCAGCAGTGAAGTAACTAGCGGGATCTCCTACGAGCAGTACTTC
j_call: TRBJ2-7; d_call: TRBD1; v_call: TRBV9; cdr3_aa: CASSAQTGELDEQYF; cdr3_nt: TGTGCCAGCAGCGCCCAGACAGGGGAACTCGACGAGCAGTACTTC
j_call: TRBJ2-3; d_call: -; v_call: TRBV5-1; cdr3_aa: CASSWDTPSTDTQYF; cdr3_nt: TGCGCCAGCAGCTGGGACACCCCTAGCACAGATACGCAGTATTTT
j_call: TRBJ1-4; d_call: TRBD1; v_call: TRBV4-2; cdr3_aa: CASSQQGALNEKLFF; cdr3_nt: TGTGCCAGCAGCCAACAGGGGGCGCTGAATGAAAAACTGTTTTTT
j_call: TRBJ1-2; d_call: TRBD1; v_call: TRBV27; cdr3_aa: CASRDRQYYGYTF; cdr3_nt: TGTGCCAGCCGGGACAGACAATACTATGGCTACACCTTC
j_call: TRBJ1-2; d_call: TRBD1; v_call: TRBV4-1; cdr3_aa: CASSHGQGDGYTF; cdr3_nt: TGCGCCAGCAGCCATGGACAGGGGGATGGCTACACCTTC
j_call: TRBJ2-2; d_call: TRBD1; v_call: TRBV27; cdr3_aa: CASSWRSGAGGASGELFF; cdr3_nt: TGTGCCAGCAGTTGGCGGTCGGGGGCAGGGGGCGCTTCCGGGGAGCTGTTTTTT
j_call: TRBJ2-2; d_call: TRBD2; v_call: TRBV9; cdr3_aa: CASSVSGANTGELFF; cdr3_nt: TGTGCCAGCAGCGTTAGCGGGGCGAACACCGGGGAGCTGTTTTTT
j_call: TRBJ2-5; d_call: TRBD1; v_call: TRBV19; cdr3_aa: CASSLGRDSQETQYF; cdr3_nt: TGTGCCAGTAGTCTGGGAAGGGACAGCCAAGAGACCCAGTACTTC
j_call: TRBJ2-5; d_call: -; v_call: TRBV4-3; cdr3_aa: CASSQDVKETQYF; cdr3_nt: TGCGCCAGCAGCCAAGATGTTAAAGAGACCCAGTACTTC